These 29 T cell receptor beta chains were sequenced from one sample in a study of T cell responses to AZD1222 COVID-19 vaccine. Assay: immunoSEQ multiplex PCR; the TCRdb copy retains only in-frame clones and omits some. The sample carries roughly 92,000 clones, roughly nine tenths recorded once. The source material was peripheral blood, sampled 28 days after the second AZD1222 dose. The origin of the receptors is an adult who received the AZD1222 COVID-19 vaccine.

The gene calls are TRBV7-7 and TRBJ1-3, with D uncertain. V dropped 1 base and J dropped 4 bases, with 11 bases sitting between them. The germline CDR1 and CDR2 sequences are SSHAT and FNYEAQ (reference sequence). This CDR3 region has 15 residues. DNA for the CDR3: TGTGCCAGCAGCTTAGGGTCCACCCCGGGAAACACCATATATTTT. Residues: CASSLGSTPGNTIYF. Complete variable domain (other parts from reference TRBV7-7 and TRBJ1-3): GAGVSQSPRYKVTKRGQDVTLRCDPISSHATLYWYQQALGQGPEFLTYFNYEAQPDKSGLPSDRFSAERPEGSISTLTIQRTEQRDSAMYRCASSLGSTPGNTIYFGEGSWLTVV.

The chain recombines TRBV28 with TRBJ2-7; TRBD1 aligns across 9 bases. The CDR3 is 12 amino acids. The germline V gene encodes CDR1 MDHEN and CDR2 SYDVKM. The V gene end was trimmed by 10 bases and the J gene end by 4 bases; junction bases not matched to a gene: 5. In DNA form, the CDR3 reads TGTGCCACCCTGACAGGGGGTTACGAGCAGTACTTC. This encodes CATLTGGYEQYF.

CDR3 bases: TGCGCCAGCAGCACAGAATTGAACACTGAAGCTTTCTTT. Encoded protein: CASSTELNTEAFF. The chain is built from TRBV5-1 and TRBJ1-1; D not certain. V gave up 4 bases and J gave up 0 bases, with 7 bases separating them. Germline CDR1 SGHRS, CDR2 YFSETQ. The CDR3 is 13 amino acids. The whole variable domain, filled in from reference TRBV5-1 and TRBJ1-1, reads KAGVTQTPRYLIKTRGQQVTLSCSPISGHRSVSWYQQTPGQGLQFLFEYFSETQRNKGNFPGRFSGRQFSNSRSEMNVSTLELGDSALYLCASSTELNTEAFFGQGTRLTVV.

This sequence joins TRBV11-2 and TRBJ2-1, with D unresolved. The CDR3 spans 15 residues. Trimming took 2 bases from V and 4 from J, leaving 12 bases between them. The V gene's germline CDR1 is SGHAT and CDR2 FQNNGV. The CDR3 is CASSLRPTAYNEQFF. The CDR3 DNA reads TGTGCCAGCAGCTTAAGGCCAACCGCATACAATGAGCAGTTCTTC. The full variable domain, its missing parts supplied by reference TRBV11-2 and TRBJ2-1, is EAGVAQSPRYKIIEKRQSVAFWCNPISGHATLYWYQQILGQGPKLLIQFQNNGVVDDSQLPKDRFSAERLKGVDSTLKIQPAKLEDSAVYLCASSLRPTAYNEQFFGPGTRLTVL.

The chain links TRBV19 to TRBJ2-2; tentative D call: TRBD1 (6 bases). Trimming took 5 bases from V and 4 from J, leaving 14 bases between them. The CDR3 length is 15 residues. In germline, CDR1 is LNHDA, CDR2 SQIVND (reference sequence). The CDR3 reads CASSSYRVSTGELFF. The CDR3 DNA reads TGTGCCAGTAGTTCCTACAGGGTGAGCACCGGGGAGCTGTTTTTT.

About this clone itself: The sample contains more than one DNA sequence encoding this CDR3. This chain uses TRBV30 with TRBJ2-7, with 7 bases identical to TRBD1. The germline CDR1 and CDR2 sequences are GTSNPN and SVGIG (reference sequence). The V gene end was trimmed by 2 bases and the J gene end by 0 bases; junction bases not matched to a gene: 4. The CDR3 consists of 14 residues. This chain's CDR3 is CAWSRGGSSYEQYF. CDR3 coding DNA: TGTGCCTGGAGTCGAGGGGGCAGCTCCTACGAGCAGTACTTC.

This chain joins TRBV10-3 and TRBJ1-1; D is unresolved. The CDR3 loop spans 14 amino acids. V lost 4 bases, J lost 2 bases, and 11 bases lay in between. CDR1 is ENHRY, CDR2 SYGVKD, per germline. The CDR3 DNA is TGTGCCATCAGTGCTGAGGAACTAAACACTGAAGCTTTCTTT. Protein: CAISAEELNTEAFF.

V gene TRBV27 combines with J gene TRBJ1-4; a weak D match, TRBD1 (5 bases). Germline V gives CDR1 MNHEY, CDR2 SMNVEV (reference sequence). With 2 bases removed from V and 11 bases from J, the gap between germline ends came to 12 bases. The CDR3 has 13 residues. The CDR3 spells CASSLSWGTKLFF. The DNA of the CDR3 is TGTGCCAGCAGTTTAAGTTGGGGCACGAAACTGTTTTTT.

The chain carries TRBV7-3 and TRBJ1-2; D perhaps matches TRBD1 (6 bases). Germline CDR1 reads SGHTA; CDR2 reads FQGTGA. The CDR3 covers 15 residues. Trimming shortened V by 5 bases and J by 7 bases, and 20 bases separated the two germline ends. The CDR3 DNA follows: TGTGCCAGCAGCCCCTTGGGGGCGCGTTCGGGTGGCTACACCTTC. Protein: CASSPLGARSGGYTF.

The chain couples TRBV18 to TRBJ1-5, with 7 bases aligning to TRBD1. Germline V gene sequence: CDR1 KGHSH, CDR2 LQKENI. The CDR3 contains 13 residues. The junction had 4 bases not matched to a gene; V was cut back by 3 bases and J by 8 bases. CDR3 bases: TGTGCCAGCTCACCGACAGGGATTGAGCCCCAGCATTTT. Amino acids: CASSPTGIEPQHF.

The chain has TRBV27 and TRBJ1-4; 11 bases are a match to TRBD1. The ends lost 6 bases at V and 7 bases at J; junction bases unmatched: 4. The CDR3 has 14 residues. Germline V gene lookup returns CDR1 MNHEY and CDR2 SMNVEV (reference sequence). In DNA, the CDR3 is TGTGCCAGCAGGGGACAGGGGGTCGGTGAAAAACTGTTTTTT. As protein: CASRGQGVGEKLFF.

This chain uses TRBV3-1 (or the pseudogene TRBV3-2) with TRBJ2-7; perhaps TRBD1 as D (5 bases). The CDR3 is 15 residues long. Trimming left V 1 base short and J 2 bases short, with 12 bases between. Germline-derived CDR1 and CDR2 are LGHDT and YNNKEL (reference sequence). The CDR3 bases are TGTGCCAGCAGCCAAGCAAGGACAACTACCTACGAGCAGTACTTC. It yields the protein CASSQARTTTYEQYF.

The chain is built from TRBV5-1 and TRBJ2-1, with 8 bases aligning to TRBD2. After removal of 4 bases from V and 0 bases from J, the junction contained 6 bases not matched to a gene. The CDR3 has 16 amino acids. Germline V CDR1 and CDR2: SGHRS, YFSETQ. The CDR3 DNA reads TGCGCCAGCAGCCCGGGGGGGGGCGGCTCCTACAATGAGCAGTTCTTC. Its translation is CASSPGGGGSYNEQFF.

This sequence joins TRBV4-1 and TRBJ1-5; TRBD1 might be the D (5 bases). Germline V gene data show CDR1 as MGHRA and CDR2 as YSYEKL. Trimming took 0 bases from V and 2 from J, leaving 8 bases between them. The CDR3 sequence is 15 residues long. The CDR3, as DNA: TGCGCCAGCAGCCAAGACAGGGCTGGCAATCAGCCCCAGCATTTT. Amino acid sequence: CASSQDRAGNQPQHF.

V usage is TRBV19 and J usage is TRBJ2-1; possible D gene TRBD1, 6 bases. Germline assignment: CDR1 LNHDA and CDR2 SQIVND (reference sequence). The CDR3 covers 13 residues. V shed 10 bases and J shed 8 bases, with 18 bases lying between them. CDR3 region: CATQGRFRDEQFF. The CDR3 DNA sequence: TGTGCCACCCAGGGGCGATTTAGGGATGAGCAGTTCTTC.

The V gene is TRBV3-1 (or the pseudogene TRBV3-2), the J gene TRBJ1-3; D not resolved. The V gene lost 1 base and the J gene lost 0 bases, with 7 bases spanning the gap. Germline-derived CDR1 and CDR2 are LGHDT and YNNKEL (reference sequence). The CDR3 sequence is 15 residues long. In DNA form, the CDR3 reads TGTGCCAGCAGCCAAGGCCCCCCCTCTGGAAACACCATATATTTT. This encodes CASSQGPPSGNTIYF.

The V and J genes are TRBV19 and TRBJ1-6; no reliable D call. Germline assignment: CDR1 LNHDA and CDR2 SQIVND (reference sequence). Trimming pared 7 bases from V and 4 bases from J, leaving 14 bases between. CDR3 length: 15 residues. CDR3 bases: TGTGCCAGTACCTTAAGCCGGGGATATAATTCACCCCTCCACTTT. Protein sequence: CASTLSRGYNSPLHF.

This sequence joins TRBV2 and TRBJ1-5, with D possibly matching TRBD1 (5 bases). CDR1 is SNHLY and CDR2 is FYNNEI in the germline V gene. The CDR3 consists of 16 residues. Trimming pared 7 bases from V and 6 bases from J, leaving 22 bases between. CDR3 sequence (DNA): TGTGCCAGCACCGCCCGGGGGTCCTTGTGGGGTCAGCCCCAGCATTTT. This translates into CASTARGSLWGQPQHF.

This chain links TRBV7-6 with TRBJ2-7, with D maybe TRBD1 (6 bases). The germline V gene has CDR1 SGHVS and CDR2 FNYEAQ. Trimming stripped 7 bases from V and 7 bases from J, with 14 bases between. The CDR3 is made up of 12 amino acids. This CDR3 reads CASKGVQGEQYF. The CDR3 nucleotides read TGTGCCAGCAAGGGGGTCCAGGGGGAGCAGTACTTC.

The chain's CDR3 is CASSSGTANSPLHF. Written as DNA, the CDR3 is TGTGCCAGCAGTTCTGGGACAGCTAATTCACCCCTCCACTTT. The chain recombines TRBV6-6 with TRBJ1-6, with 7 positions matching TRBD1. CDR3 size: 14 residues. Germline assignment: CDR1 MNHNY and CDR2 SVGAGI (reference sequence). V lost 4 bases, J lost 6 bases, and 3 bases stayed unmatched.

CDR3 bases: TGTGCCAGCAGCTTAGCTGTGGTTGGAGAAAAACTGTTTTTT. This sequence encodes CASSLAVVGEKLFF. The chain uses TRBV11-2 and TRBJ1-4; D is unresolved. The germline CDR1 and CDR2 sequences are SGHAT and FQNNGV. The CDR3 is 14 residues long. Deletions cut 1 base from V and 8 bases from J, with 11 bases between.

The rearrangement links TRBV21-1 to TRBJ2-3; the DNA was not used to check the table's D call, TRBD1. TRBV21-1 is deemed a pseudogene. The CDR3 length is 19 residues. The CDR3: CASSLGQGATGTRTDTQYF. In DNA, the CDR3 is TGTGCCAGCAGCTTAGGACAGGGGGCTACGGGGACTCGCACAGATACGCAGTATTTT.

With regard to this clone: The same CDR3 arises from other DNA sequences in this sample as well. The chain uses TRBV7-2 and TRBJ1-2; the D gene is possibly TRBD1 (5 bases). CDR1 and CDR2 (germline): SGHTA, FQGNSA. This CDR3 is 13 amino acids long. Trimming left V 3 bases short and J 2 bases short, with 7 bases between. CDR3 bases: TGTGCCAGCAGCTTGGGGCGGAACTATGGCTACACCTTC. Its translation is CASSLGRNYGYTF.

The chain carries TRBV30 and TRBJ2-1, with a weak D call TRBD2 (5 bases). The CDR3 contains 13 residues. V was shortened by 1 base and J by 8 bases, with 12 bases between the two germline ends. Per the germline V gene, CDR1 is GTSNPN and CDR2 is SVGIG (reference sequence). The CDR3 here is CAWSGLAGHEQFF. CDR3 bases: TGTGCCTGGAGTGGGCTAGCTGGGCATGAGCAGTTCTTC.

The V and J genes are TRBV9 and TRBJ2-1, with a possible D match to TRBD1 (5 bases). The CDR3 covers 17 residues. The V gene's germline CDR1 is SGDLS and CDR2 YYNGEE. V dropped 4 bases and J dropped 5 bases, with 22 bases sitting between them. This CDR3 is CASSPSEWPEDNNEQFF. For the CDR3, the DNA is TGTGCCAGCAGCCCCTCCGAGTGGCCTGAGGACAACAATGAGCAGTTCTTC.

The rearrangement uses TRBV19 and TRBJ1-3; D is unresolved. V shed 7 bases and J shed 3 bases, with 10 bases lying between them. The CDR3 covers 13 residues. Germline V gene data show CDR1 as LNHDA and CDR2 as SQIVND (reference sequence). CDR3 sequence (DNA): TGTGCCAGTATCACGCTACGTGGAAACACCATATATTTT. It is translated as CASITLRGNTIYF.

This rearrangement joins TRBV7-3 to TRBJ2-3; 8 bases are shared with TRBD2. The V gene end was trimmed by 2 bases and the J gene end by 5 bases; junction bases not matched to a gene: 3. CDR3 size: 14 residues. Germline loops: CDR1 SGHTA, CDR2 FQGTGA. The CDR3 DNA reads TGTGCCAGCAGCTTAGCGGGGGGAGGAGATACGCAGTATTTT. Amino acid sequence: CASSLAGGGDTQYF.

This clone came up a few times. The chain has TRBV2 and TRBJ2-1; no clear D. Deletions cut 6 bases from V and 1 base from J, with 13 bases between. The CDR3 sequence is 15 residues long. Germline values: CDR1 SNHLY, CDR2 FYNNEI. CDR3 bases: TGTGCCAGCAGGCGGACGATGGAATCCTACAATGAGCAGTTCTTC. Encoded protein: CASRRTMESYNEQFF. Together with reference TRBV2 and TRBJ2-1, the CDR3 gives the full variable domain: EPEVTQTPSHQVTQMGQEVILRCVPISNHLYFYWYRQILGQKVEFLVSFYNNEISEKSEIFDDQFSVERPDGSNFTLKIRSTKLEDSAMYFCASRRTMESYNEQFFGPGTRLTVL.

The rearrangement links TRBV12-3 or TRBV12-4 to TRBJ2-7; the D gene is possibly TRBD1 (6 bases). Trimming left V 5 bases short and J 9 bases short, with 17 bases between. This CDR3 has 13 residues. For the CDR3, the DNA is TGTGCCAGCAGTCTGACAGGAGGCATCGGGCAGTACTTC. Translating gives CASSLTGGIGQYF.